This passage covers 28 T cell receptor beta chains from one sample sequenced in a study of T-cell reconstitution after alpha-beta-depleted transplantation in children listed by TCRdb under 2016. Receptor amplification or capture employed PCR. Sequencing took place on an Illumina HiSeq 2500. To normalize quantification of the TCRbeta repertoire, the TCR libraries were built with molecular barcoding that relied on unique molecular identifiers. The public reads were run again by TCRdb, first through fastp at Q25 and then through MiXCR, and only productive beta chains were kept. Rows matching on CDR3 protein sequence are summarized as one entry with the most common DNA and genes. Within this sample are fewer than 130,000 distinct CDR3 sequences, with 10% to 13% of them counted one time only. 8% of the sample rests with the top ten. The input for sequencing was PBMCs from the stem cell graft donor, taken from the stem cell graft. Receptor source: a human donor who donated a stem cell graft to a child with acute lymphoblastic leukemia.

This clonotype was observed at least ten times. This chain links TRBV27 with TRBJ2-6; a possible D gene is TRBD1 (6 bases). The germline CDR1 and CDR2 sequences are MNHEY and SMNVEV (reference sequence). This CDR3 has 18 residues. V was pared by 7 bases and J by 0 bases, with 19 bases between. CDR3 protein: CASTLRPGAFSGANVLTF. CDR3 DNA sequence: TGTGCCAGCACCTTGAGGCCAGGGGCTTTCTCTGGGGCCAACGTCCTGACTTTC. The full variable domain, with the rest looked up from reference TRBV27 and TRBJ2-6, is EAQVTQNPRYLITVTGKKLTVTCSQNMNHEYMSWYRQDPGLGLRQIYYSMNVEVTDKGDVPEGYKVSRKEKRNFPLILESPSPNQTSLYFCASTLRPGAFSGANVLTFGAGSRLTVL.

In its sample, this clonotype was seen many times. The chain recombines TRBV2 with TRBJ1-1; D unresolved. The ends were cut back, 9 bases at V and 3 bases at J, with 11 bases in the middle. This CDR3 contains 12 residues. Germline V CDR1 and CDR2: SNHLY, FYNNEI. CDR3 sequence (DNA): TGTGCCAGGACGAGAGTAGACACTGAAGCTTTCTTT. Protein product: CARTRVDTEAFF. The variable domain in full, with the rest retrieved from reference TRBV2 and TRBJ1-1, is EPEVTQTPSHQVTQMGQEVILRCVPISNHLYFYWYRQILGQKVEFLVSFYNNEISEKSEIFDDQFSVERPDGSNFTLKIRSTKLEDSAMYFCARTRVDTEAFFGQGTRLTVV.

This clonotype has at least ten counts. The V call is TRBV6-1, the J call TRBJ2-5; 13 bases fit TRBD2. CDR1 and CDR2 from the germline V gene are MNHNS and SASEGT. J gave up 1 base and V 5 bases, and 1 base lay outside the gene matches. This CDR3 spans 15 amino acids. Here the CDR3 DNA reads TGTGCCAGCAGTAGACTAGCGGGAGGCCAAGAGACCCAGTACTTC. Encoded protein: CASSRLAGGQETQYF.

This clonotype was found many times. The chain joins TRBV5-1 to TRBJ2-2; maybe TRBD1 (6 bases). Trimming pared 0 bases from V and 5 bases from J, leaving 8 bases between. The CDR3 is made up of 14 amino acids. Germline CDR1 SGHRS, CDR2 YFSETQ. The CDR3 DNA reads as TGCGCCAGCAGCTTGGGGACAGCTACCGGGGAGCTGTTTTTT. Its protein product is CASSLGTATGELFF. Using reference TRBV5-1 and TRBJ2-2 for the parts outside the CDR3, the full variable domain is KAGVTQTPRYLIKTRGQQVTLSCSPISGHRSVSWYQQTPGQGLQFLFEYFSETQRNKGNFPGRFSGRQFSNSRSEMNVSTLELGDSALYLCASSLGTATGELFFGEGSRLTVL.

This clonotype was counted ten times or more. This chain joins TRBV20-1 and TRBJ2-2, with TRBD1 identical over 8 bases. J was trimmed by 2 bases and V by 4 bases; bases with no gene match: 6. CDR1 is DFQATT and CDR2 is SNEGSKA in the germline V gene (reference sequence). CDR3 length: 15 amino acids. The CDR3 nucleotides read TGCAGTGCTACCAGACAGGGGTTAAACACCGGGGAGCTGTTTTTT. Translating it yields CSATRQGLNTGELFF.

V usage is TRBV24-1 and J usage is TRBJ2-3; D unclear. CDR1 is KGHDR and CDR2 is SFDVKD in the germline V gene. The CDR3 runs 15 residues. V lost 5 bases, J lost 2 bases, and 13 bases lay in between. The CDR3 DNA reads as TGTGCCACCAGTGGAAGGCAGAATCCCACAGATACGCAGTATTTT. Its protein is CATSGRQNPTDTQYF.

V usage is TRBV18 and J usage is TRBJ2-7, with 8 bases that match TRBD1. The CDR3 sequence is 13 residues long. CDR1 and CDR2 from the germline V gene are KGHSH and LQKENI. Trimming removed 5 bases from V and 6 bases from J; junction bases left unmatched: 6. As DNA, the CDR3 is TGTGCCAGCTCAGAGGACAGGGTGTCCGAGCAGTACTTC. This translates into CASSEDRVSEQYF.

The table lists this clonotype with many counts. This chain connects TRBV3-1 to TRBJ2-3; 11 bases agree with TRBD2. Trimming removed 0 bases from V and 9 bases from J; junction bases left unmatched: 29. This CDR3 has 23 residues. Germline CDR1 reads LGHDT; CDR2 reads YNNKEL (reference sequence). The CDR3 sequence: CASSQDPHRLAGNPPNSKVTQYF. DNA for the CDR3: TGTGCCAGCAGCCAAGATCCCCATCGACTAGCGGGGAACCCCCCCAACAGTAAGGTAACGCAGTATTTT.

Points on this clonotype: Just one base apart from a much larger clone, this may be a read error. No conserved phenylalanine or tryptophan ends this CDR3, so it is likely a read error. V gene TRBV11-3 combines with J gene TRBJ2-7; TRBD1 might be the D (5 bases). Trimming removed 5 bases at V and 0 bases at J, with 8 bases between. Germline V lookup: CDR1 SGHNT, CDR2 YENEEA. The CDR3 contains 13 residues. The CDR3 loop is CASSQDNSYEQYL. The CDR3 nucleotides are TGTGCCAGCAGCCAGGACAACTCCTACGAGCAGTACTTA.

This clonotype appeared many times. The chain couples TRBV19 to TRBJ1-1, with D possibly matching TRBD1 (5 bases). This CDR3 has 14 residues. Germline CDR1 is LNHDA and CDR2 is SQIVND (reference sequence). With 2 bases removed from V and 1 base from J, the gap between germline ends came to 8 bases. DNA for the CDR3: TGTGCCAGTAGTATAAGAAGGGGGAACACTGAAGCTTTCTTT. Amino acids: CASSIRRGNTEAFF.

This clonotype has ten or more counts. The chain links TRBV20-1 to TRBJ2-5, with TRBD2 identical over 12 bases. CDR1 DFQATT and CDR2 SNEGSKA come from the germline V gene (reference sequence). The CDR3 consists of 18 residues. V lost 1 base, J lost 3 bases, and 12 bases stayed unmatched. As DNA, the CDR3 is TGCAGTGCTAGAGTCTTGGCTAGCGGGGGGGTTAACGAAGAGACCCAGTACTTC. Amino acid sequence: CSARVLASGGVNEETQYF.

This clonotype was found many times. CDR3 nucleotide sequence: TGCGCCAGCAGCCGGACAGGGGAGAGCGGAGACACCATATATTTT. The encoded protein is CASSRTGESGDTIYF. The genes are TRBV5-1 and TRBJ1-3, with 9 bases aligning to TRBD1. Trimming at V came to 4 bases and at J to 8 bases, leaving 10 bases not matched to a gene. Germline V gene data show CDR1 as SGHRS and CDR2 as YFSETQ. The CDR3 runs 15 residues.

This clonotype was seen repeatedly, ten times or more. This chain links TRBV7-9 with TRBJ1-2; D possibly corresponds to TRBD1 (6 bases). The V gene's germline CDR1 is SEHNR and CDR2 FQNEAQ (reference sequence). V was shortened by 1 base and J by 1 base, with 7 bases between the two germline ends. The CDR3 totals 14 residues. CDR3 DNA sequence: TGTGCCAGCAGCTTAGTAGGGGGTAACTATGGCTACACCTTC. This gives the protein CASSLVGGNYGYTF.

The chain uses TRBV7-6 and TRBJ2-2; 8 bases align to TRBD1. The trim removed 6 bases at V and 3 bases at J, leaving 9 bases unmatched. Germline CDR1 reads SGHVS; CDR2 reads FNYEAQ. The CDR3 loop spans 16 amino acids. The CDR3 sequence is CASSRQGHRYTGELFF. The DNA of the CDR3 is TGTGCCAGCAGTCGACAGGGGCATCGGTACACCGGGGAGCTGTTTTTT.

This clonotype was seen at least ten times. This sequence joins TRBV12-3 or TRBV12-4 and TRBJ2-7; D may be TRBD1 (5 bases). Trimming left V 7 bases short and J 1 base short, with 11 bases between. The CDR3 spans 13 residues. The CDR3 loop is CASNTDMSYEQYF. The CDR3 DNA sequence: TGTGCCAGCAATACGGACATGTCCTACGAGCAGTACTTC.

This clonotype was detected ten times or more. The chain recombines TRBV7-6 with TRBJ2-5; D is perhaps TRBD1 or TRBD2 (5 bases each). The CDR3 has 13 residues. The V gene's germline CDR1 is SGHVS and CDR2 FNYEAQ. V was trimmed by 4 bases and J by 5 bases, leaving 11 bases between them. This chain's CDR3 is CASSSGATETQYF. The CDR3 DNA reads TGTGCCAGCAGCTCCGGGGCTACCGAGACCCAGTACTTC.

This clonotype was seen ten or more times. The V call is TRBV28, the J call TRBJ1-5; D gene ambiguous. Per germline, CDR1 MDHEN and CDR2 SYDVKM. The CDR3 length is 13 residues. Trimming shortened V by 2 bases and J by 3 bases, and 5 bases separated the two germline ends. CDR3 in amino acids: CASSLVLNQPQHF. CDR3 nucleotides: TGTGCCAGCAGTTTAGTACTCAATCAGCCCCAGCATTTT.

This clonotype showed up many times. The CDR3, as DNA: TGCGCCAGCAGCCAAGATAGGGGCAGGGGAGGCAATGAGCAGTTCTTC. Translation: CASSQDRGRGGNEQFF. The V and J genes are TRBV4-3 and TRBJ2-1; D possibly uses TRBD1 or TRBD2 (6 bases each). The length of the CDR3 is 16 residues. Trimming stripped 0 bases from V and 6 bases from J, with 15 bases between. The germline V gene has CDR1 LGHNA and CDR2 YSLEER.

This clonotype occurred many times. The chain links TRBV12-3 or TRBV12-4 to TRBJ2-2; D unclear. The CDR3 sequence is 10 residues long. V was shortened by 6 bases and J by 7 bases, with 3 bases between the two germline ends. CDR3 loop: CASRLGELFF. The CDR3 nucleotides are TGTGCCAGCAGGCTCGGGGAGCTGTTTTTT.

This clonotype was counted at least ten times. The genes are TRBV20-1 and TRBJ2-3, with 14 bases identical to TRBD2. Per germline, CDR1 DFQATT and CDR2 SNEGSKA (reference sequence). The CDR3 contains 17 residues. V lost 3 bases, J lost 0 bases, and 5 bases stayed unmatched. DNA of the CDR3: TGCAGTGCTAGTCGACTAGCGGGGGGGCCTAGCACAGATACGCAGTATTTT. Encoded protein: CSASRLAGGPSTDTQYF.

About this clonotype: One end of the junction is discordant with germline, which a read error may explain. The rearrangement uses TRBV7-2 and TRBJ2-7; the D is unclear. The CDR3 is made up of 13 amino acids. Germline V CDR1 and CDR2: SGHTA, FQGNSA. The CDR3 sequence: CPSSLGPSNEQYF. The CDR3 bases are TGTCCCAGCAGTCTGGGTCCCAGCAACGAGCAGTACTTC.

The table lists this clonotype with many counts. V is TRBV29-1 and J is TRBJ2-1, with 10 bases matching TRBD2. This CDR3 comprises 14 residues. Germline V gene lookup returns CDR1 SQVTM and CDR2 ANQGSEA. J gave up 6 bases and V 6 bases, and 8 bases lay outside the gene matches. CDR3 nucleotides: TGCAGCGTAACAGGACTAGCGGCCGTCAATGAGCAGTTCTTC. This translates into CSVTGLAAVNEQFF.

In this sample, this clonotype turned up many times. The chain has TRBV4-3 and TRBJ2-1; D gene uncertain. The CDR3 sequence is 15 residues long. V gave up 6 bases and J gave up 2 bases, with 14 bases separating them. The germline V gene encodes CDR1 LGHNA and CDR2 YSLEER. The CDR3 protein is CASRDGLTAYNEQFF. DNA for the CDR3: TGCGCCAGCAGGGATGGCCTCACCGCCTACAATGAGCAGTTCTTC.

This clonotype was seen ten or more times. The chain joins TRBV5-1 to TRBJ2-3; TRBD2 matches 7 bases. Germline CDR1 is SGHRS and CDR2 is YFSETQ. CDR3 length: 18 amino acids. Trimming removed 2 bases from V and 2 bases from J; junction bases left unmatched: 14. The CDR3 coding sequence is TGCGCCAGCAGCTTCGCCCCATCCGGCGGGGGTTCCACAGATACGCAGTATTTT. This translates into CASSFAPSGGGSTDTQYF.

This clonotype was recorded at least ten times. The V gene is TRBV7-2, the J gene TRBJ2-5, with 7 bases fitting TRBD1. The V and J ends lost 6 bases and 5 bases, in that order; junction bases with no gene match: 9. Germline CDR1 is SGHTA and CDR2 is FQGNSA. The CDR3 loop spans 14 amino acids. CDR3 nucleotide sequence: TGTGCCAGCAGGATGGCAGGGGGAAGGGAGACCCAGTACTTC. Residues: CASRMAGGRETQYF.

This clonotype was detected many times. The chain joins TRBV10-3 to TRBJ2-7, with TRBD1 identical over 9 bases. CDR1 and CDR2 (germline): ENHRY, SYGVKD. V lost 6 bases and J lost 0; bases outside the gene matches: 3. The CDR3 sequence is 14 residues long. The CDR3 DNA is TGTGCCATCAGACCGACAGGGGGCTCCTACGAGCAGTACTTC. Its translation: CAIRPTGGSYEQYF.

In this sample, this clonotype turned up many times. V usage is TRBV4-1 and J usage is TRBJ2-7; D perhaps matches TRBD2 (6 bases). Germline values: CDR1 MGHRA, CDR2 YSYEKL. Trimming shortened V by 1 base and J by 4 bases, and 20 bases separated the two germline ends. CDR3 size: 17 residues. Here the CDR3 reads CASSQAIGTLTEYEQYF. DNA for the CDR3: TGCGCCAGCAGCCAAGCCATCGGGACTTTGACTGAATACGAGCAGTACTTC.

This clonotype was picked up many times. The chain couples TRBV12-3 or TRBV12-4 to TRBJ2-4; 8 bases map to TRBD1. V was clipped by 6 bases and J by 5 bases; unmatched bases: 6. The CDR3 has 14 residues. Here the CDR3 DNA reads TGTGCCAGCAGCCTAACAGGGGGGCAAAACATTCAGTACTTC. Protein sequence: CASSLTGGQNIQYF.